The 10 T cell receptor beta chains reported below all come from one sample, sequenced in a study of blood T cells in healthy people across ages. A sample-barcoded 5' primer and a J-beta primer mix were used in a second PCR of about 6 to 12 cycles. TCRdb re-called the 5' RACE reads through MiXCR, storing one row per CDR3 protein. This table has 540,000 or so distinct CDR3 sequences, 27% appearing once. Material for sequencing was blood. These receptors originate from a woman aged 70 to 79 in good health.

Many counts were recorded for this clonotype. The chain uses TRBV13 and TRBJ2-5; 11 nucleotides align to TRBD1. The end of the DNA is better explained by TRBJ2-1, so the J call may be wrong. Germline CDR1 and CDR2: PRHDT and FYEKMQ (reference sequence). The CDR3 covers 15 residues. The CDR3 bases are TGTGCCAGCAGCGCCGGACAGGGGGCTTACAATGAGCAGTTCTTC. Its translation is CASSAGQGAYNEQFF.

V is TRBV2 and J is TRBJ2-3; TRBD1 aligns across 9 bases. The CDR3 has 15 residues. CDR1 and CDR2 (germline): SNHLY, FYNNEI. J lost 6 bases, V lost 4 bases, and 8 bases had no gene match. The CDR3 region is CASSGGTGQHDTQYF. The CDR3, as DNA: TGTGCCAGCAGTGGGGGGACAGGGCAGCACGATACGCAGTATTTT.

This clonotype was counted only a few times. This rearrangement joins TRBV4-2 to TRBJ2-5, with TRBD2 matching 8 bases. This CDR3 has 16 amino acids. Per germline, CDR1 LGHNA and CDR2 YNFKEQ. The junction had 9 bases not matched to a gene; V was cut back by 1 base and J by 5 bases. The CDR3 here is CASSQASSGGGETQYF. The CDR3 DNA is TGTGCCAGCAGCCAAGCTAGCAGCGGGGGTGGGGAGACCCAGTACTTC.

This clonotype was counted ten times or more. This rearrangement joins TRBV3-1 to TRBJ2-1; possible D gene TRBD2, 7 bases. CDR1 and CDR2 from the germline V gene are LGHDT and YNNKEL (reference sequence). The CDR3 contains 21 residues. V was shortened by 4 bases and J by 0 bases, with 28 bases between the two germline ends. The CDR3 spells CASSPNRWGGALLSSYNEQFF. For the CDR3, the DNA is TGTGCCAGCAGCCCCAACCGCTGGGGGGGGGCGTTACTCAGCTCCTACAATGAGCAGTTCTTC.

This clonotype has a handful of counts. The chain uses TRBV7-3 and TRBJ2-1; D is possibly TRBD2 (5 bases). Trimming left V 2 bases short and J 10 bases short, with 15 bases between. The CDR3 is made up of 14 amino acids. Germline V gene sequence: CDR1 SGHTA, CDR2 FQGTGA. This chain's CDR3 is CASSLGGSHREQFF. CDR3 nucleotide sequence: TGTGCCAGCAGCTTAGGAGGCTCCCATCGGGAGCAGTTCTTC.

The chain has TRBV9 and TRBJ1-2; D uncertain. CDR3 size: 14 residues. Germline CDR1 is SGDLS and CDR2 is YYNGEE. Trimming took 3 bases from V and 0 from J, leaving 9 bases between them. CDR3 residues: CASSADTSNYGYTF. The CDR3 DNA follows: TGTGCCAGCAGCGCAGACACCTCTAACTATGGCTACACCTTC.

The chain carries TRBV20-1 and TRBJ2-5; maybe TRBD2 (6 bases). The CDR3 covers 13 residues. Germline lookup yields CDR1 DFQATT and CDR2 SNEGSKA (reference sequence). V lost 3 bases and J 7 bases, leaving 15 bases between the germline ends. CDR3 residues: CSASGTAAGTQYF. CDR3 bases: TGCAGTGCTAGTGGGACTGCCGCAGGGACCCAGTACTTC.

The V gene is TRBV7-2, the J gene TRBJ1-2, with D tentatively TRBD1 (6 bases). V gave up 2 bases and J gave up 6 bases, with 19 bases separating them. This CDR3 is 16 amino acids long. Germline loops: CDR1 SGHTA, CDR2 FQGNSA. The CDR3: CASSLMQGSLSDGYTF. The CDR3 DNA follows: TGTGCCAGCAGCTTAATGCAGGGGAGTTTGAGCGATGGCTACACCTTC.

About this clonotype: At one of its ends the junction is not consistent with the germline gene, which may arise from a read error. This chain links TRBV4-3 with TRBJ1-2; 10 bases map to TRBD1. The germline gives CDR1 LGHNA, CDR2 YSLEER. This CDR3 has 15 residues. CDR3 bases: TGCGCCAGCAGCCAGGGTCCGGGACAGGGGAATGGCCACACCTTC. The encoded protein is CASSQGPGQGNGHTF.

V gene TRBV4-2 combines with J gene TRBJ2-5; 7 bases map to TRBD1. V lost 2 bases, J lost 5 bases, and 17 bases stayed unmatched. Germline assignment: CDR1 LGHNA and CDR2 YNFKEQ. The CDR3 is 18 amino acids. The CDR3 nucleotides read TGTGCCAGCAGCCAAACCTTACCGAGGGGGCCAGGGGGTGAGACCCAGTACTTC. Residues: CASSQTLPRGPGGETQYF.